The clone carrying this T cell receptor (beta chain) turned up a few times. The antigen remains unidentified. This sample is part of a study of cytomegalovirus exposure and HLA in healthy donors. Study-level points and caveats: The study carried out a later analysis of TCR beta sequences. It associated 15,000 to 20,000 of them with specific HLA alleles at a false discovery rate of 0.05. An analysis done earlier found most TCR beta V segments productive about 87% or about 30% of the time.

The PCR ran on 60 Vbeta and 13 Jbeta primers. Profiled with immunoSEQ multiplex PCR; TCRdb holds only in-frame clones, not every one. Of about 120,000 clones listed, 80% were seen once; the top ten hold 8.5% to 10%. The sequenced material came from PBMCs. The TCR originated in a female donor in good health and CMV-seropositive.

CDR3 protein: CASSSPGQTNTGELFF. The CDR3 DNA follows: TGTGCCAGCAGTTCACCGGGACAGACGAACACCGGGGAGCTGTTTTTT. The chain couples TRBV28 to TRBJ2-2, with 7 bases lining up with TRBD1. V gave up 4 bases and J gave up 0 bases; unmatched junction bases: 5. This CDR3 has 16 amino acids. CDR1 and CDR2 (germline): MDHEN, SYDVKM.